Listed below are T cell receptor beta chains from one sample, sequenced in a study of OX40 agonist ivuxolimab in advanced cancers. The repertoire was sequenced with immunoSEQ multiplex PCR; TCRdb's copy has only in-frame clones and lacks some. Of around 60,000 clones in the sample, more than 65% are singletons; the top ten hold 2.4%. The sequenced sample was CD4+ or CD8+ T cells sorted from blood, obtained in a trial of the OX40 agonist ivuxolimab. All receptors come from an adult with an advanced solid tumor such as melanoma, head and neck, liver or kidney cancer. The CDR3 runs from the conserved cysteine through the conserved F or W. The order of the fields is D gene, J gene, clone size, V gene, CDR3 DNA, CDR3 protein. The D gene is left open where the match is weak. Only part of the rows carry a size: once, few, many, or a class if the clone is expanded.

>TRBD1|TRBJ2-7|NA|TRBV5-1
TGCGCCAGCAGACCTAACTCCGGGACAGGGGACTACGAGCAGTACTTC
CASRPNSGTGDYEQYF
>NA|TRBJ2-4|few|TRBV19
TGTGCCAGTACAACCGTTGCAGGGTTGGGTGAAAACATTCAGTACTTC
CASTTVAGLGENIQYF
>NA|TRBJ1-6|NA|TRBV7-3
TGTGCCAGCAGCTTAGACGTGCGATCACCCCTCCACTTT
CASSLDVRSPLHF
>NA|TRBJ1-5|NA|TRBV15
TGTGCCACCAGCAGAGATCAGGCAGGGGCTGTTAATCAGCCCCAGCATTTT
CATSRDQAGAVNQPQHF
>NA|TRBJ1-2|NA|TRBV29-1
TGCAGCGCGCCCCTCGCCTCCCACTATGGCTACACCTTC
CSAPLASHYGYTF
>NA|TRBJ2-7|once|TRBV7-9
TGTGCCAGCAGCTCAGCGGTCGAGCAGTACTTC
CASSSAVEQYF
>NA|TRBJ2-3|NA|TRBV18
TGTGCCAGCTCAAAGAGTTACTCTAGCACAGATACGCAGTATTTT
CASSKSYSSTDTQYF
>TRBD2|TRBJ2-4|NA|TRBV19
TGTGCCAGTAGTATAGGACTAGCGGGGGGGACTCTAGCCAAAAACATTCAGTACTTC
CASSIGLAGGTLAKNIQYF
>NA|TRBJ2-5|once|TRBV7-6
TGTGCCAGCAGCTTAGACACCTGGACCCAGTACTTC
CASSLDTWTQYF
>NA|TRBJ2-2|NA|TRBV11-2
TGTGCCAGCAGCTTAGTGACACAAAACACCGGGGAGCTGTTTTTT
CASSLVTQNTGELFF
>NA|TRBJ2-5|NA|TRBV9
TGTGCCAGCAGCCCCCTGGGGGGCCAAGAGACCCAGTACTTC
CASSPLGGQETQYF
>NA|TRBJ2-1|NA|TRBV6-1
TGTGCCAGCACCTCACGGTCGGTGAGGTACAATGAGCAGTTCTTC
CASTSRSVRYNEQFF
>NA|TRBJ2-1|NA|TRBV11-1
TGTGCCAGCAGCGTTGTCGCTAGCAGGACCTACAATGAGCAGTTCTTC
CASSVVASRTYNEQFF
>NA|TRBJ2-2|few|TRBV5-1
TGCGCCAGCAGCACACAGGGTTTGGAGCTGTTTTTT
CASSTQGLELFF
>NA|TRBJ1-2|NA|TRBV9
TGTGCCAGCAGCCCCCAGGGATATGGCTACACCTTC
CASSPQGYGYTF
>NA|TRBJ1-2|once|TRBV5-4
TGTGCCAGCAGCTTGCCAGGGTCTGGCTACACCTTC
CASSLPGSGYTF
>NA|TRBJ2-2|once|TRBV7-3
TGTGCCAGCAGTCCCACCCGCACCGGGGAGCTGTTTTTT
CASSPTRTGELFF
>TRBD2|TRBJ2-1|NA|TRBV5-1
TGCGCCAGCAGCTTGGAAAGGACTAGCTACAATGAGCAGTTCTTC
CASSLERTSYNEQFF
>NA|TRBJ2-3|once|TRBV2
TGTGCCAGCTGGGGGGGGCTGGGGCTGAGCACAGATACGCAGTATTTT
CASWGGLGLSTDTQYF
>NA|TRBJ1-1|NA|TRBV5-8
TGTGCCAGCAGCTACCACGCCGGGACACTGAACACTGAAGCTTTCTTT
CASSYHAGTLNTEAFF
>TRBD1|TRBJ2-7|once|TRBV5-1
TGCGCCAGCAGCTGGGACAGTCCCCACTACGAGCAGTACTTC
CASSWDSPHYEQYF
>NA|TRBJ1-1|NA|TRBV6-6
TGTGCCAGCACGGAAGGTTCGCCGGTGTACACTGAAGCTTTCTTT
CASTEGSPVYTEAFF
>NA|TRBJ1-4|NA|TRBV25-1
TGTGCCAGCAGCGACGGGTTAAGGGGGGAAAAACTGTTTTTT
CASSDGLRGEKLFF
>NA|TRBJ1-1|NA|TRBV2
TGTGCCAGCGGCCCCAGGGGGAACACTGAAGCTTTCTTT
CASGPRGNTEAFF
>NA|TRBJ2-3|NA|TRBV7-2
TGTGCCAGCAGCTCAGCGGGACAGACCACAGATACGCAGTATTTT
CASSSAGQTTDTQYF
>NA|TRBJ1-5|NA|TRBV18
TGTGCCAGCTCACCTCGACAGCAAGGGGACGGGGAGCCCCAGCATTTT
CASSPRQQGDGEPQHF
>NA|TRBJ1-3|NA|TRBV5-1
TGCGCCAGCAGCGCCCCGGGGGTCGGTGGAAACACCATATATTTT
CASSAPGVGGNTIYF
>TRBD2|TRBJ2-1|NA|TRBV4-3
TGCGCCAGCAGCCAAGATCTCCCGGGAGGGTCCTACAATGAGCAGTTCTTC
CASSQDLPGGSYNEQFF
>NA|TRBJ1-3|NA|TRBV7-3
TGTGCCAGCAGCTTCGGCCTCCACTCTGGAAACACCATATATTTT
CASSFGLHSGNTIYF
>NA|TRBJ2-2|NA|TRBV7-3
TGTGCCAGCAGACGGATGGACACCGGGGAGCTGTTTTTT
CASRRMDTGELFF
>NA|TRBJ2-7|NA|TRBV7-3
TGTGCCAGCAGCAGACAGGGAGGCCGTAGCTCCTACGAGCAGTACTTC
CASSRQGGRSSYEQYF
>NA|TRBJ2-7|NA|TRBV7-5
TGTGCCAGAAGCGGAAATCCCGCAGGGTCCTACCGATACGAGCAGTACTTC
CARSGNPAGSYRYEQYF
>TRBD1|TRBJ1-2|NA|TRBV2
TGTGCCAGCAGTGGTTGGTTACAGGGGGCGCTGGGCTACACCTTC
CASSGWLQGALGYTF